These 22 T cell receptor beta chains were sequenced from one sample in a study of CD8+ T cells in alopecia areata. The sample's treatment: oral pan-JAK inhibitor, 5-10 mg twice daily. RNA was extracted and reverse transcribed into cDNA as the sequencing template. Sequencing used immunoSEQ multiplex PCR; TCRdb keeps in-frame clones, though not all of them. Here the sample spans more than 200,000 clones, 43% being singletons. This sample comprised CD4+ T cells sorted from blood, obtained between weeks 36 and 40, from a patient treated with tofacitinib. Every receptor here comes from a human donor with alopecia areata.

There are a few counts of this clone. The rearrangement uses TRBV29-1 and TRBJ1-2, with TRBD1 matching 8 bases. V gave up 6 bases and J gave up 0 bases; unmatched junction bases: 9. The CDR3 loop spans 15 amino acids. CDR1 is SQVTM and CDR2 is ANQGSEA in the germline V gene. The CDR3, as DNA: TGCAGCGTGACTGGACAGGGCCCCGCTAACTATGGCTACACCTTC. Amino acid sequence: CSVTGQGPANYGYTF.

In this sample, this clone turned up a few times. The chain joins TRBV30 to TRBJ2-2; a possible D gene is TRBD2 (5 bases). Germline V gene data show CDR1 as GTSNPN and CDR2 as SVGIG (reference sequence). The CDR3 is made up of 11 amino acids. Trimming shortened V by 5 bases and J by 8 bases, and 9 bases separated the two germline ends. This chain's CDR3 is CAWLAWGELFF. Written as DNA, the CDR3 is TGTGCCTGGCTAGCTTGGGGGGAGCTGTTTTTT.

This clone occurred a few times. This chain connects TRBV7-3 to TRBJ1-1, with 11 bases fitting TRBD1. The V segment lost 5 bases and the J segment 1 base; nucleotides outside the gene matches: 6. Germline V gene lookup returns CDR1 SGHTA and CDR2 FQGTGA. The CDR3 runs to 16 residues. Here the CDR3 reads CASSPPGQGANTEAFF. In nucleotides, the CDR3 is TGTGCCAGCAGCCCGCCAGGACAGGGGGCGAACACTGAAGCTTTCTTT.

This rearrangement joins TRBV6-5 to TRBJ1-4, with D unresolved. V lost 10 bases to trimming and J lost 5 bases, with 14 bases between them. CDR3 length equals 13 residues. The V gene's germline CDR1 is MNHEY and CDR2 SVGAGI. CDR3 sequence reads: CATSRWRNEKLFF. CDR3 DNA: TGTGCCACGTCAAGGTGGAGGAATGAAAAACTGTTTTTT.

The V gene is TRBV12-2, the J gene TRBJ1-2; the table's D gene call, TRBD1, was not cross checked with the DNA. TRBV12-2 is a pseudogene. This CDR3 has 15 amino acids. CDR3 bases: TGTGCAAGTCCCACACCAGGGGGGACTAACTATGGCTACACCTTC. It translates to CASPTPGGTNYGYTF.

Regarding this clone: Other DNA sequences in this specimen translate into the identical CDR3. V and J are TRBV2 and TRBJ1-4, with D unresolved. The CDR3 totals 11 residues. Per the germline V gene, CDR1 is SNHLY and CDR2 is FYNNEI. The V end was cut by 4 bases, the J end by 8 bases, with 5 bases between. The CDR3 DNA follows: TGTGCCAGCAGTGTAGCAGAAAAACTGTTTTTT. Translated: CASSVAEKLFF.

This clone was found a few times. This chain uses TRBV7-9 with TRBJ2-2; maybe TRBD1 (5 bases). Looked up from germline, CDR1 is SEHNR and CDR2 is FQNEAQ (reference sequence). The CDR3 runs to 12 residues. V was trimmed by 8 bases and J by 8 bases, leaving 12 bases between them. In nucleotides, the CDR3 is TGTGCCAGCGCGGAAGGGGAAGGGGAGCTGTTTTTT. Translating gives CASAEGEGELFF.

There are a few counts of this clone. This chain connects TRBV4-2 to TRBJ2-3, with D perhaps matching TRBD1 or TRBD2 (5 bases each). CDR3 length: 16 residues. Germline V lookup: CDR1 LGHNA, CDR2 YNFKEQ. V was trimmed by 4 bases and J by 5 bases, leaving 19 bases between them. The CDR3 here is CASSLRGWDVRDTQYF. CDR3 coding DNA: TGTGCCAGCAGCCTACGGGGCTGGGACGTGCGAGATACGCAGTATTTT.

V gene TRBV2 combines with J gene TRBJ2-7; D unclear. Per germline, CDR1 SNHLY and CDR2 FYNNEI. This CDR3 has 18 amino acids. The V and J ends lost 2 bases and 2 bases respectively, with 22 bases between them. The CDR3 reads CASSEKGTGHKQTYEQYF. The CDR3 DNA reads TGTGCCAGCAGTGAAAAGGGCACCGGTCACAAGCAGACCTACGAGCAGTACTTC.

This chain uses TRBV10-3 with TRBJ2-2; D is unresolved. V was cut by 0 bases and J by 7 bases, with 15 bases left in between. This CDR3 contains 16 residues. Germline V gives CDR1 ENHRY, CDR2 SYGVKD. This CDR3 is CAISESGGTHGGELFF. The CDR3 DNA sequence: TGTGCCATCAGTGAGTCCGGTGGAACTCACGGCGGGGAGCTGTTTTTT.

V is TRBV20-1 and J is TRBJ1-2, with no clear D. The CDR3 is 11 amino acids. Trimming pared 3 bases from V and 7 bases from J, leaving 9 bases between. CDR1 DFQATT and CDR2 SNEGSKA come from the germline V gene (reference sequence). The CDR3 is CSASQIRGYTF. CDR3 DNA sequence: TGCAGTGCTAGTCAGATTCGTGGCTACACCTTC.

The chain employs TRBV6-6 and TRBJ1-3, with D hard to call. This CDR3 spans 14 amino acids. Between the trimmed V and J ends, which lost 4 bases and 1 base, there was a span of 8 bases. Germline-derived CDR1 and CDR2 are MNHNY and SVGAGI (reference sequence). The CDR3 DNA sequence: TGTGCCAGCAGTTCAGTTGGTTCTGGAAACACCATATATTTT. This codes for CASSSVGSGNTIYF.

CDR3 sequence (DNA): TGTGCCAGCAGCACAACTAGGGTAGGTTTGGATGAGCAGTTCTTC. It specifies CASSTTRVGLDEQFF. This chain uses TRBV7-3 with TRBJ2-1; D is possibly TRBD2 (5 bases). The CDR3 length is 15 residues. Trimming stripped 5 bases from V and 8 bases from J, with 19 bases between. The germline CDR1 and CDR2 sequences are SGHTA and FQGTGA.

J is TRBJ2-5 and V is TRBV27; a weak D match, TRBD2 (6 bases). CDR1 is MNHEY, CDR2 SMNVEV, per germline (reference sequence). V was trimmed by 1 base and J by 2 bases, leaving 11 bases between them. The CDR3 is 15 amino acids. The CDR3 here is CASSLLRGGQETQYF. CDR3 in DNA: TGTGCCAGCAGTTTATTGAGGGGAGGACAAGAGACCCAGTACTTC.

This clone was detected a few times. V gene TRBV15 combines with J gene TRBJ2-7; 7 positions match TRBD1. The CDR3 sequence is 14 residues long. The V segment lost 2 bases and the J segment 7 bases; nucleotides outside the gene matches: 8. Germline lookup yields CDR1 LNHNV and CDR2 YYDKDF (reference sequence). The CDR3 reads CATSRRDSPLEQYF. The CDR3 coding sequence is TGTGCCACCAGCAGACGGGACAGTCCCCTGGAGCAGTACTTC.

The chain uses TRBV25-1 and TRBJ2-7, with D possibly TRBD1 on 5 matching bases. CDR3 length: 14 amino acids. The germline gives CDR1 MGHDK, CDR2 SYGVNS. The ends were cut back, 3 bases at V and 3 bases at J, with 12 bases in the middle. In DNA, the CDR3 is TGTGCCAGCAGTGATGGGGCGGCCTACTACGAGCAGTACTTC. It codes for CASSDGAAYYEQYF.

The rearrangement links TRBV9 to TRBJ2-7, with 12 bases aligning to TRBD2. Trimming cost V 0 bases and J 6 bases; bases outside gene matches: 4. CDR1 SGDLS and CDR2 YYNGEE come from the germline V gene. This CDR3 region has 15 residues. Here the CDR3 DNA reads TGTGCCAGCAGCGTAGCCTCGACTAGCGGGAGCGAGCAGTACTTC. It is translated as CASSVASTSGSEQYF.

The rearrangement uses TRBV5-1 and TRBJ2-1, with TRBD2 identical over 7 bases. The CDR3 has 16 residues. J lost 3 bases, V lost 4 bases, and 10 bases had no gene match. Germline CDR1 SGHRS, CDR2 YFSETQ. CDR3 residues: CASSPSAGAVYNEQFF. Here the CDR3 DNA reads TGCGCCAGCAGCCCCTCTGCGGGAGCGGTCTACAATGAGCAGTTCTTC.

V is TRBV7-9 and J is TRBJ1-1; D ambiguous. Trimming stripped 5 bases from V and 2 bases from J, with 3 bases between. This CDR3 contains 11 residues. The germline V gene has CDR1 SEHNR and CDR2 FQNEAQ (reference sequence). The CDR3 reads CASSLNTEAFF. In DNA form, the CDR3 reads TGTGCCAGCAGCCTTAACACTGAAGCTTTCTTT.

The rearrangement links TRBV29-1 to TRBJ1-1; D gene unclear. Germline V gene sequence: CDR1 SQVTM, CDR2 ANQGSEA. The CDR3 consists of 14 residues. Between the trimmed V and J ends, which lost 3 bases and 4 bases, there was a span of 15 bases. CDR3 loop: CSVENPAAGTEAFF. Written as DNA, the CDR3 is TGCAGCGTTGAGAACCCCGCGGCGGGCACTGAAGCTTTCTTT.

The table lists this clone with a few counts. The chain couples TRBV9 to TRBJ2-2; perhaps TRBD1 as D (5 bases). V gave up 3 bases and J gave up 6 bases, with 9 bases separating them. This CDR3 is 13 amino acids long. Per the germline V gene, CDR1 is SGDLS and CDR2 is YYNGEE. The CDR3 nucleotides are TGTGCCAGCAGCGAGACAGAGCCCGGGGAGCTGTTTTTT. It specifies CASSETEPGELFF.

This clone showed up just once. The genes are TRBV28 and TRBJ1-5; no reliable D call. CDR1 and CDR2 from the germline V gene are MDHEN and SYDVKM. The CDR3 length is 12 residues. V was clipped by 6 bases and J by 7 bases, with 10 bases between them. CDR3 loop: CASSKDKQPQHF. The CDR3 nucleotides are TGTGCCAGCAGCAAAGACAAGCAGCCCCAGCATTTT.